What follows is one TCR beta chain and its context. Its antigen is currently not known. Qualities for individual bases were not recorded, and no much larger clone is one base off. TCRbeta CDR3 regions were amplified from genomic DNA using the immunoSEQ Assay, a bias-controlled multiplex PCR. The paper's processing steps were these. Nucleated cell counts per sample were estimated from amplification of reference gene primers within the assay. Sequence reads were collapsed and filtered to measure the absolute abundance of every unique TCRbeta CDR3 rearrangement. Productive Simpson clonality was computed per sample as the square root of Simpson's diversity index over productive rearrangements. Not all clones reach the TCRdb copy of this immuneACCESS table, which keeps in-frame sequences only. Checked studies attribute under half of the gap to unresolved V genes and leave the rest unexplained. V and J calls and clone size follow that table, whereas D and trimming were derived from the DNA. The sample profile shows around 110,000 clones; 70% to 90% of them were found once. The top ten constitute 2% to 2.5% of the sample.

The data were obtained in a study of blood T cell repertoires in COVID-19 (dated by TCRdb to 2020 to 2022). Regarding the research as a whole: Samples from collaborators originated in the United States, Italy and Spain and spanned both the acute and convalescent phases of COVID-19. The prospective study material was composed of cDNA or gDNA derived from T cells, B-cell-depleted T cells, or PBMCs. The dataset comprised deeply sampled blood TCRbeta repertoires from subjects exposed to, actively infected with, or recovered from COVID-19. A freely available public database, intended as a resource for researchers studying the immune response to SARS-CoV-2, is where the repertoires were released. Samples came from the ongoing ImmuneRACE study (first 160 participants) plus 1,254 subjects from 6 global collaborators. The sample metadata nearly always contained a de-identified subject ID, COVID-19 status, age in years and sex. Where HLA class I and class II types were available, the types were taken from metadata supplied by the sample provider, not from assay-based typing.

Whole blood was collected in K2EDTA tubes by collaborating institutions according to the institutions' own protocols. For TCRbeta analysis, collaborator samples were shipped as frozen whole blood, as isolated PBMCs, or as DNA extracted from either sample type. V is cut by 3 bases and J by 3 bases, and the space between the germline ends is 12 bases. The CDR3 measures 15 amino acids from cysteine to phenylalanine. CDR3 DNA only is kept here, 45 bases in frame from base 1. The germline V gene encodes CDR1 SGHTA and CDR2 FQGNSA. What the authors observed across the whole study: The quantity of clinical and demographic metadata differed by source and by participant and was supplied without curation.

The rearrangement combines TRBV7-2 with TRBJ1-3, and TRBD1 may be the D gene, going by 6 matching bases. Sequencing was done on a sample of peripheral blood. This clonotype originated in a young man with acute or convalescent COVID-19. The CDR3: CASSLYRVGGNTIYF. The sequenced DNA: TGTGCCAGCAGCTTGTACAGGGTCGGTGGAAACACCATATATTTT.